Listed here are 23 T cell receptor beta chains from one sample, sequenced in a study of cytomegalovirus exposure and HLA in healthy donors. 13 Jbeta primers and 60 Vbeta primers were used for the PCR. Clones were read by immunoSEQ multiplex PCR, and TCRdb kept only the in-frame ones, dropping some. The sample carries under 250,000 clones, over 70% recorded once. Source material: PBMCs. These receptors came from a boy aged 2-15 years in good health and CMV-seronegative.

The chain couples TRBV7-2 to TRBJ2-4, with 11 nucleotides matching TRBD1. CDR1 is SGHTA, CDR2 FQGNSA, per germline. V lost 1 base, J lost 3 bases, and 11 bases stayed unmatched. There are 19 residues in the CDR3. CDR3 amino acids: CASSLVGVIGTGGKNIQYF. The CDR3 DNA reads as TGTGCCAGCAGCTTAGTGGGCGTTATAGGGACAGGGGGCAAAAACATTCAGTACTTC.

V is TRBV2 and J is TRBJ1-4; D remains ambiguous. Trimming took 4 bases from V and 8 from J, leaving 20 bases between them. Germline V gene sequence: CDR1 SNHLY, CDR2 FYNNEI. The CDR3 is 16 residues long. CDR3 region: CASSVEQQKGGEKLFF. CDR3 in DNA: TGTGCCAGCAGTGTTGAACAGCAAAAGGGAGGCGAAAAACTGTTTTTT. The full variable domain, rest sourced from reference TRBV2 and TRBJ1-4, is EPEVTQTPSHQVTQMGQEVILRCVPISNHLYFYWYRQILGQKVEFLVSFYNNEISEKSEIFDDQFSVERPDGSNFTLKIRSTKLEDSAMYFCASSVEQQKGGEKLFFGSGTQLSVL.

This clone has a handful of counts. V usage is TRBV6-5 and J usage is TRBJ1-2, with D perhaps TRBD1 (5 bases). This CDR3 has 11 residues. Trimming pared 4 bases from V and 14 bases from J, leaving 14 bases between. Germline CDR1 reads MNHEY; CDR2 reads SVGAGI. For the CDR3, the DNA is TGTGCCAGCAGTTCAACGGGGGTGAAAACCTTC. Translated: CASSSTGVKTF.

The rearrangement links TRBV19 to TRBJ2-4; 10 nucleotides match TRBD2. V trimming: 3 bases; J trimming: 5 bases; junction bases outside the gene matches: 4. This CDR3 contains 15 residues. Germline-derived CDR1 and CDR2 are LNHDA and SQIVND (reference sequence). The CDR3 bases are TGTGCCAGTAGTATTGGAGCGGGAGGGCAAAACATTCAGTACTTC. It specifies CASSIGAGGQNIQYF.

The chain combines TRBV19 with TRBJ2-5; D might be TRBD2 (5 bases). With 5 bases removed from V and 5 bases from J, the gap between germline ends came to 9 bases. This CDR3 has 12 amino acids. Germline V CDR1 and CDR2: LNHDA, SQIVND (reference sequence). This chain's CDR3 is CASSHPGETQYF. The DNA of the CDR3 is TGTGCCAGTAGTCACCCGGGGGAGACCCAGTACTTC.

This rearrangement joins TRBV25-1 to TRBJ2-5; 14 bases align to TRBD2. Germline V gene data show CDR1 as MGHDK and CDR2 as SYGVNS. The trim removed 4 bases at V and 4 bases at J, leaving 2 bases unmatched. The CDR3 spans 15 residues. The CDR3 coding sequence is TGTGCCAGCAGTGGGGGACTAGCGGGAGTAGAGACCCAGTACTTC. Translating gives CASSGGLAGVETQYF. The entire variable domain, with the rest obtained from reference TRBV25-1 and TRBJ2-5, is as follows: EADIYQTPRYLVIGTGKKITLECSQTMGHDKMYWYQQDPGMELHLIHYSYGVNSTEKGDLSSESTVSRIRTEHFPLTLESARPSHTSQYLCASSGGLAGVETQYFGPGTRLLVL.

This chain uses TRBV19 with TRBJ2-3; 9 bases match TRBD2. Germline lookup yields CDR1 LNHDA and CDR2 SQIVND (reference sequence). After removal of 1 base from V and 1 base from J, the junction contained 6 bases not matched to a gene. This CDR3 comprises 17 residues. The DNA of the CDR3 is TGTGCCAGTAGTATAGGGGGACTAGCAAGTGGCACAGATACGCAGTATTTT. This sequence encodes CASSIGGLASGTDTQYF.

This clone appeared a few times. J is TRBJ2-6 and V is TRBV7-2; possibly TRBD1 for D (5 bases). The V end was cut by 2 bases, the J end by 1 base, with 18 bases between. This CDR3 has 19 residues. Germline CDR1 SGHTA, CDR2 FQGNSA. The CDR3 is CASSLTPPPGLSGANVLTF. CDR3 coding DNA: TGTGCCAGCAGCTTAACGCCTCCTCCAGGGTTATCTGGGGCCAACGTCCTGACTTTC.

The CDR3 sequence is CASSTIQGRVTEAFF. CDR3 DNA sequence: TGTGCCAGCAGCACTATACAGGGTCGGGTTACTGAAGCTTTCTTT. The chain couples TRBV11-2 to TRBJ1-1; D is perhaps TRBD1 (6 bases). From germline, CDR1 is SGHAT and CDR2 FQNNGV. The CDR3 contains 15 residues. V gave up 5 bases and J gave up 5 bases, with 18 bases separating them.

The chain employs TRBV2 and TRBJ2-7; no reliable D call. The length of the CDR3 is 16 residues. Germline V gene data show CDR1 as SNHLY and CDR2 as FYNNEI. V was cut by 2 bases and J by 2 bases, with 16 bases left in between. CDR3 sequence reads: CASSELLFQTPYEQYF. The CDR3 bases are TGTGCCAGCAGTGAACTTCTCTTCCAGACACCCTACGAGCAGTACTTC.

CDR3 region: CASRGQSQETQYF. CDR3 nucleotides: TGCGCCAGCCGGGGACAGAGCCAAGAGACCCAGTACTTC. This chain uses TRBV10-1 with TRBJ2-5; TRBD1 aligns across 7 bases. The CDR3 totals 13 residues. Germline V gene lookup returns CDR1 WNHNN and CDR2 SYGVQD (reference sequence). Trimming removed 8 bases from V and 1 base from J; junction bases left unmatched: 4.

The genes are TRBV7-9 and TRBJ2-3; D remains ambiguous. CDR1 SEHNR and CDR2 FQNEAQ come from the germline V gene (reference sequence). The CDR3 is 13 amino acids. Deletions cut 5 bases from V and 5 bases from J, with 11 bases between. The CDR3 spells CASSPPRGDTQYF. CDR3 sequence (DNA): TGTGCCAGCAGCCCCCCCCGAGGAGATACGCAGTATTTT.

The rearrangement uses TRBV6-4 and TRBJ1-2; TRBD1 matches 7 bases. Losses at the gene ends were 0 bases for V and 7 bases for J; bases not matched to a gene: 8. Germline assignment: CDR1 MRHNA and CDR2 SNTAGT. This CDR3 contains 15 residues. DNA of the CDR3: TGTGCCAGCAGTGACTCGGAACAGGGGATTGGTGGCTACACCTTC. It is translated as CASSDSEQGIGGYTF.

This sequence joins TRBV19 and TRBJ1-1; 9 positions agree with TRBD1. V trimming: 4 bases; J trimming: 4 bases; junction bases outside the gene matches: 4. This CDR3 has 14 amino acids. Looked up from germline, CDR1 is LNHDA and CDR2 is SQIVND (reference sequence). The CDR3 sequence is CASSNRDRATEAFF. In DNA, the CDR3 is TGTGCCAGTAGTAACCGGGACAGGGCCACTGAAGCTTTCTTT.

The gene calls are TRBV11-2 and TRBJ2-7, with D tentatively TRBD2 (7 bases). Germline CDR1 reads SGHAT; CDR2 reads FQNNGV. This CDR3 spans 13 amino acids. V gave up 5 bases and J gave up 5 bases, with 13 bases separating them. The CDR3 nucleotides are TGTGCCAGCAGCCCCGGGGGGCTCAACGAGCAGTACTTC. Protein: CASSPGGLNEQYF.

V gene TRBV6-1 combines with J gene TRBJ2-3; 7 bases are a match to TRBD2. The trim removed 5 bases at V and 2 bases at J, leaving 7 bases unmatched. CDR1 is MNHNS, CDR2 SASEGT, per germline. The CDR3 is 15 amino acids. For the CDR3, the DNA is TGTGCCAGCAGTTCCCCTAGCGGACTCACAGATACGCAGTATTTT. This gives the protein CASSSPSGLTDTQYF.

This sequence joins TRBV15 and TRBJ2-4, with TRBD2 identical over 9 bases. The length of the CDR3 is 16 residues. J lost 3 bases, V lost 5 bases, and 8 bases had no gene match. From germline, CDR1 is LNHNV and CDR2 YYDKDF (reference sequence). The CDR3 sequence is CATSPGGLAVKNIQYF. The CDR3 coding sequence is TGTGCCACCAGCCCTGGGGGACTAGCCGTCAAAAACATTCAGTACTTC.

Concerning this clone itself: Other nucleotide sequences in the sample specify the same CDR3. This CDR3 is CASSLSGAGANVLTF. In DNA, the CDR3 is TGTGCCAGCAGTTTATCGGGGGCCGGGGCCAACGTCCTGACTTTC. This chain links TRBV27 with TRBJ2-6, with D possibly TRBD1 on 6 matching bases. V shed 0 bases and J shed 4 bases, with 7 bases lying between them. Germline V gene lookup returns CDR1 MNHEY and CDR2 SMNVEV (reference sequence). The CDR3 is made up of 15 amino acids.

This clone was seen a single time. The CDR3: CASSLGDRYNSPLHF. CDR3 DNA sequence: TGCGCCAGCAGCTTGGGGGACAGATATAATTCACCCCTCCACTTT. This chain uses TRBV5-1 with TRBJ1-6; TRBD1 aligns across 7 bases. CDR3 length equals 15 residues. Germline V gene data show CDR1 as SGHRS and CDR2 as YFSETQ. The junction had 1 base not matched to a gene; V was cut back by 0 bases and J by 4 bases. The full variable domain, completed using reference TRBV5-1 and TRBJ1-6, is KAGVTQTPRYLIKTRGQQVTLSCSPISGHRSVSWYQQTPGQGLQFLFEYFSETQRNKGNFPGRFSGRQFSNSRSEMNVSTLELGDSALYLCASSLGDRYNSPLHFGNGTRLTVT.

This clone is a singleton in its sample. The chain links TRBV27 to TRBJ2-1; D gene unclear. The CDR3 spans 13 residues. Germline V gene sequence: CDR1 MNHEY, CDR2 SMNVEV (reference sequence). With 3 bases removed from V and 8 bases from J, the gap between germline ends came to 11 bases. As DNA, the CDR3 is TGTGCCAGCAGTTTTGTGAGAGGCGATGAGCAGTTCTTC. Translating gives CASSFVRGDEQFF.

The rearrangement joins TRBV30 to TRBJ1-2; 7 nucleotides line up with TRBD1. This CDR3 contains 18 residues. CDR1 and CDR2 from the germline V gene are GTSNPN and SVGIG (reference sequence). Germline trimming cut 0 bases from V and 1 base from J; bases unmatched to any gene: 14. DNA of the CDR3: TGTGCCTGGAGTGTACTGGCCGGGACAGCTAACTTTAACTATGGCTACACCTTC. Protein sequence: CAWSVLAGTANFNYGYTF.

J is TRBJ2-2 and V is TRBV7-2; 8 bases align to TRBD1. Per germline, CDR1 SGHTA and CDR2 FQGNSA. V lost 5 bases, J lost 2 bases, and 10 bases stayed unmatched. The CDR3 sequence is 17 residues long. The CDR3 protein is CASSPRDRPLNTGELFF. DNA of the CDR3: TGTGCCAGCAGCCCCCGGGACAGGCCCCTTAACACCGGGGAGCTGTTTTTT.

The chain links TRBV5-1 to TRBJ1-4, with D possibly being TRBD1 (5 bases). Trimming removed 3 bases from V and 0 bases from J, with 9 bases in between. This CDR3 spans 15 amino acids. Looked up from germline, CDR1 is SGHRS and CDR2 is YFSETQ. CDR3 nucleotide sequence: TGCGCCAGCAGCTCCCAGACAGCAACTAATGAAAAACTGTTTTTT. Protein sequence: CASSSQTATNEKLFF.